The rows below give T cell receptor beta chains drawn from one sample of a study of Tregs in tolerant kidney transplant recipients. Method: immunoSEQ multiplex PCR; TCRdb's copy keeps in-frame clones and lacks some. The data show about 240,000 clones, around 82% seen once. Sequencing was carried out using CD4+ T cells from blood. Receptor source: a human donor in good health. The CDR3 runs from the conserved cysteine through the conserved F or W. D genes are given only for firm matches.

j_call	d_call	v_call	cdr3_nt	cdr3_aa
TRBJ1-4	TRBD1	TRBV5-1	TGCGCCAGCAGCTTGGCCTGGGGACAGGGGCGAGAAAAACTGTTTTTT	CASSLAWGQGREKLFF
TRBJ2-5	-	TRBV28	TGTGCCAGCAGTTTATTGGGAGAGACCCAGTACTTC	CASSLLGETQYF
TRBJ2-1	TRBD1	TRBV9	TGTGCCAGCAGCGTAGTTGGGACAGGGACTTTCAATGAGCAGTTCTTC	CASSVVGTGTFNEQFF
TRBJ1-2	-	TRBV10-3	TGTGCCATCAGTGAGCTGGAGAACTATGGCTACACCTTC	CAISELENYGYTF
TRBJ2-7	-	TRBV11-2	TGTGCCAGCAGCTTAGTCCTAGTGAACTACGAGCAGTACTTC	CASSLVLVNYEQYF
TRBJ1-5	TRBD1	TRBV2	TGTGCCAGCAAGGGGGACAGATCGCCCCAGCATTTT	CASKGDRSPQHF
TRBJ2-3	-	TRBV14	TGTGCCAGCAGCCAAGATTGGGGACGGGTAATAGATACGCAGTATTTT	CASSQDWGRVIDTQYF
TRBJ2-5	TRBD1	TRBV4-2	TGTGCCAGCAGCCGACTACAGGGGGCGATAGGAGAGACCCAGTACTTC	CASSRLQGAIGETQYF
TRBJ1-4	-	TRBV19	TGTGCCAGTATGCGGAATAAGGGTGAAAAACTGTTTTTT	CASMRNKGEKLFF
TRBJ2-7	-	TRBV5-5	TGTGCCAGCATATCCGGGACTCACGAGCAGTACTTC	CASISGTHEQYF
TRBJ2-1	TRBD2	TRBV5-1	TGCGCCAGCAGCTGGGGACTAGCGGGGGAATCCTACAATGAGCAGTTCTTC	CASSWGLAGESYNEQFF
TRBJ2-1	TRBD2	TRBV29-1	TGCAGCGTTGACTATAGCGGGGGGAAAACAGTCTACAATGAGCAGTTCTTC	CSVDYSGGKTVYNEQFF
TRBJ1-1	TRBD1	TRBV15	TGTGCCACCAGCAGGCGGACAGGGTGGGGAGACACTGAAGCTTTCTTT	CATSRRTGWGDTEAFF
TRBJ2-7	-	TRBV5-6	TGTGCCAGCAACATTTTTGGGAGACAGGCCTCCTACGAGCAGTACTTC	CASNIFGRQASYEQYF